This entry describes one T cell receptor beta chain. V was clipped by 3 bases and J by 6 bases, with 11 bases between them. Germline V gives CDR1 KGHSH, CDR2 LQKENI. The CDR3 spans 13 residues. The data belong to a study of blood T cell repertoires in COVID-19. Study-level information: The United States, Italy and Spain supplied acute and convalescent COVID-19 samples. In each case, the material was cDNA or gDNA derived from T cells, B-cell-depleted T cells, or PBMCs.

In the authors' workflow: The authors estimated nucleated cell counts from reference gene primer amplification. Libraries were prepared by immunoSEQ multiplex PCR; TCRdb keeps only in-frame clonotypes and omits some of them. The V and J calls and the clone size are those of that table, but D and trimming were determined from the DNA. The sample shows around 30,000 clones, roughly three quarters of them seen only once. The material sequenced was peripheral blood. The chain is built from TRBV18 and TRBJ1-2; D is ambiguous. This receptor was taken from a human donor in a cohort sampled during active COVID-19. The CDR3 reads CASSPQLEDGYTF. The CDR3 bases are TGTGCCAGCTCACCGCAGCTGGAGGATGGCTACACCTTC.